Each of the 5 T cell receptor beta chains below was sequenced from the same sample in a study of STAT3 mutations in large granular lymphocyte leukemia (dated by TCRdb to the late 2010s). No cognate antigen is known for these TCRs. Library creation used the immunoSEQ multiplex PCR assay. Sourced from immuneACCESS, this table was stored by TCRdb with only in-frame sequences that have V and J called. A share of the clones is absent; for the studies checked, an unresolved V gene accounts for under half, and the remainder has no known explanation. The sample data list approximately 43,000 clones, and 80% to 85% of these were observed just once. Of the sample, 0.43% is held by the ten largest clones. Findings and caveats that apply to the study as a whole: Every T-LGLL patient showed at least one immunodominant TCRbeta clonotype, and about half showed multiple immunodominant subclonotypes.

Sequences were obtained from PBMCs. These receptors came from a human donor with T large granular lymphocyte leukemia. Some clones in this sample may be carry-over from other donors' samples.

The chain uses TRBV15 and TRBJ1-6, with a possible D match to TRBD1 (6 bases). With 0 bases removed from V and 2 bases from J, the gap between germline ends came to 17 bases. CDR3 length: 19 amino acids. Germline CDR1 LNHNV, CDR2 YYDKDF (reference sequence). The CDR3 loop reads CATSRETQGLGTYNSPLHF. The DNA for the CDR3 is TGTGCCACCAGCAGAGAAACCCAGGGGTTGGGGACCTATAATTCACCCCTCCACTTT.

This clone was recorded once. The V gene is TRBV27, the J gene TRBJ2-2; 10 nucleotides line up with TRBD2. CDR1 is MNHEY and CDR2 is SMNVEV in the germline V gene (reference sequence). Trimming took 3 bases from V and 6 from J; bases not matched to a gene: 13. There are 18 residues in the CDR3. The CDR3 sequence: CASSFRLAGANLAGELFF. The CDR3 DNA reads TGTGCCAGCAGTTTTCGGCTAGCGGGGGCTAATTTAGCCGGGGAGCTGTTTTTT.

The chain couples TRBV5-1 to TRBJ1-5; D is undetermined. Germline CDR1 is SGHRS and CDR2 is YFSETQ. The V end was cut by 4 bases, the J end by 3 bases, with 14 bases between. CDR3 size: 15 residues. CDR3 coding DNA: TGCGCCAGCAGCGTTTCTAGGACGGCCAATCAGCCCCAGCATTTT. It is translated as CASSVSRTANQPQHF.

The V call is TRBV11-2, the J call TRBJ1-3, with D possibly being TRBD1 (5 bases). This CDR3 comprises 15 residues. CDR1 SGHAT and CDR2 FQNNGV come from the germline V gene. Trimming cost V 3 bases and J 4 bases, with 13 bases left between them. CDR3 nucleotide sequence: TGTGCCAGCAGCTTGGAGGGGCAGGGCGGAAACACCATATATTTT. Protein: CASSLEGQGGNTIYF.

The chain couples TRBV4-3 to TRBJ2-1; 11 nucleotides align to TRBD2. This CDR3 is built from 18 residues. Germline V gene sequence: CDR1 LGHNA, CDR2 YSLEER. The junction had 4 bases not matched to a gene; V was cut back by 0 bases and J by 0 bases. DNA of the CDR3: TGCGCCAGCAGCCAAGATCCGACTAGCGGGGTCTCCTACAATGAGCAGTTCTTC. Its translation: CASSQDPTSGVSYNEQFF.